This paragraph reports one TCR beta chain. Its cognate antigen has yet to be identified. Base qualities are not at hand, and no much larger clone is one base apart. This sample was taken from a study of OX40 agonist ivuxolimab in advanced cancers. About the study as a whole: Ivuxolimab was an agonistic, fully human IgG2 monoclonal antibody directed against OX40 (CD134), a costimulatory receptor. Intravenous ivuxolimab was administered to patients every 2 weeks at six dose levels: 0.01, 0.1, 0.3, 1.5, 3 and 10 mg/kg. Of the roughly 50 dose-escalation patients, hepatocellular carcinoma was present in approximately 20, melanoma in approximately 15, renal cell carcinoma in 9 and head and neck cancer in 9. In the dose-escalation cohort, approximately 80% of patients were male, and the mean age was roughly 56 years with a range of about 23 to 79. Prior anti-PD-1, anti-PD-L1 or anti-CTLA-4 therapy was permitted, and about two fifths of dose-escalation patients had received checkpoint inhibitors. Partial responses were achieved by three dose-escalation patients, of whom one had hepatocellular carcinoma and two had cutaneous melanoma. The purpose of peripheral TCRbeta sequencing was to test whether ivuxolimab changed TCR sequence diversity and led to clonal T-cell expansion. The paper describes the monotherapy dose-escalation part (N ≈ 52 patients) of the phase I trial of ivuxolimab. The research as a whole found: Which antigens the clonally expanded peripheral T cells were specific for was not determined. At doses from 0.1 to 3.0 mg/kg, clonal expansion was seen in both CD4+ and CD8+ blood T cells between baseline and week 6. Low levels of normalized T-cell clonal expansion were also seen in some patients who did not respond. In partial responders in the 0.1-3.0 mg/kg groups, normalized peripheral clonal expansion was found to be among the lowest, especially among CD8+ T cells. After ivuxolimab, more expanded clones were found on average in CD8+ T cells than in CD4+ T cells.

To sequence the TCRbeta CDR3 region, genomic DNA was isolated from the sorted cells. TCRbeta CDR3 regions were sequenced using the immunoSEQ Assay. Not all clones reach the TCRdb copy of this immuneACCESS table, which keeps in-frame sequences only. Checked studies attribute under half of the gap to unresolved V genes and leave the rest unexplained. Recorded for this sample are 80,000 to 90,000 clones; around 84% of them occurred a single time. 1.5% to 2% of the sample comes from the top ten. Patients with a history of autoimmune disease or receiving systemic immunosuppression were excluded from the trial. Peripheral blood for TCR sequencing was collected from all dose cohorts at baseline, on cycle 4 day 1, and on cycle 7 day 1. The samples were taken from a phase I, first-in-human, multicenter, open-label dose-escalation trial of ivuxolimab. The trial enrolled adults with locally advanced or metastatic head and neck squamous cell, hepatocellular, melanoma or renal cell carcinoma. Before TCR sequencing, CD4+ T cells and CD8+ T cells were sorted from peripheral blood as separate populations.

CDR1 is given as SGHNT and CDR2 as YYREEE, both from the germline V gene (reference sequence). Between the V and J ends, shortened by 2 bases and 0 bases respectively, the junction contains 8 bases. From the cysteine up to the phenylalanine, the CDR3 has a length of 15 residues. Only the CDR3 part of the read is kept: 45 bases, read in frame from the first base. Sequenced here: CD4+ or CD8+ T cells sorted from blood, sampled in a trial of the OX40 agonist ivuxolimab. The sequence was collected from an adult with an advanced solid tumor such as melanoma, head and neck, liver or kidney cancer. The chain uses TRBV5-4 and TRBJ1-4, with the D gene call left open. In nucleotide form, the sequence is TGTGCCAGCAGCTTTTCCTACGCAACTAATGAAAAACTGTTTTTT. Its product reads: CASSFSYATNEKLFF.